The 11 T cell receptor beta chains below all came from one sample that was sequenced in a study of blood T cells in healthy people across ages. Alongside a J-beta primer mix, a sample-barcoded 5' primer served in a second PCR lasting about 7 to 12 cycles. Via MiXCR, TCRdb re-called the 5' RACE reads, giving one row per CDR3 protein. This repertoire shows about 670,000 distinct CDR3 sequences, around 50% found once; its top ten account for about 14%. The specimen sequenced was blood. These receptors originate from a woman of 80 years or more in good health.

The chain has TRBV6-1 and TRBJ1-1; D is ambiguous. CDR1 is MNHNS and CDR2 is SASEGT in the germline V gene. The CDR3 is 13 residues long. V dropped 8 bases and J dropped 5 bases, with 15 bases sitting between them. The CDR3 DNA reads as TGTGCCAGCGGCGACTGGGTCGCTACTGAAGCTTTCTTT. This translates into CASGDWVATEAFF.

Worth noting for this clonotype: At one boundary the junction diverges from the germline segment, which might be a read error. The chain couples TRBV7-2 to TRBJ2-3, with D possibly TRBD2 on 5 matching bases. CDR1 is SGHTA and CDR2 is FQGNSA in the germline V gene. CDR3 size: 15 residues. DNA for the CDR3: TGTGCCAGCAGCTTAGCGTTGGCTAGCACAGATATGCAGTATTTT. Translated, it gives CASSLALASTDMQYF. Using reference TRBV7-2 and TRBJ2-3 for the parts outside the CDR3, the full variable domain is GAGVSQSPSNKVTEKGKDVELRCDPISGHTALYWYRQSLGQGLEFLIYFQGNSAPDKSGLPSDRFSAERTGGSVSTLTIQRTQQEDSAVYLCASSLALASTDMQYFGPGTRLTVL.

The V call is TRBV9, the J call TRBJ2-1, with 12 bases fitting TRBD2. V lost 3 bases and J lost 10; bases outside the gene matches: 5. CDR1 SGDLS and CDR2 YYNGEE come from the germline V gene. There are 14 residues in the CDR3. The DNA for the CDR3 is TGTGCCAGCAGCGCGCCCGGGACTAGCGGGGAGCAGTTCTTC. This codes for CASSAPGTSGEQFF.

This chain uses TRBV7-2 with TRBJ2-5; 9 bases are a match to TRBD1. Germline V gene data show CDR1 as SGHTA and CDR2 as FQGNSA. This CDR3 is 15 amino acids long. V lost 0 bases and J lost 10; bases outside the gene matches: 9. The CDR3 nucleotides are TGTGCCAGCAGCTTAGCTGTAGGACAGGGGAGGGACCAGTACTTC. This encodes CASSLAVGQGRDQYF.

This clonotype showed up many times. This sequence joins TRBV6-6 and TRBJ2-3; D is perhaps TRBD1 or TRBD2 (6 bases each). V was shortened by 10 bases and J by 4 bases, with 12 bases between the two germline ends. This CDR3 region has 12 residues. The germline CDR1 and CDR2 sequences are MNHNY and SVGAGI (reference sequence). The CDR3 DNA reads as TGTGCCACCGGGGGCACTTCAGATACGCAGTATTTT. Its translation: CATGGTSDTQYF.

The CDR3, as DNA: TGCAGTGCCGGGGTGCAGACCCAGAAGTTTTTT. The encoded protein is CSAGVQTQKFF. V gene TRBV20-1 combines with J gene TRBJ1-4, with no clear D. The CDR3 contains 11 residues. From germline, CDR1 is DFQATT and CDR2 SNEGSKA (reference sequence). V dropped 6 bases and J dropped 16 bases, with 18 bases sitting between them.

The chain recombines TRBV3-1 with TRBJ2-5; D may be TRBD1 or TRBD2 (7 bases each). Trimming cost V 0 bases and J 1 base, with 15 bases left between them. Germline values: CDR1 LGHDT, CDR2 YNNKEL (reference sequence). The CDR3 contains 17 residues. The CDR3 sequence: CASSQDRGGRGQETQYF. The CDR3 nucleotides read TGTGCCAGCAGCCAAGACAGGGGGGGACGGGGCCAAGAGACCCAGTACTTC.

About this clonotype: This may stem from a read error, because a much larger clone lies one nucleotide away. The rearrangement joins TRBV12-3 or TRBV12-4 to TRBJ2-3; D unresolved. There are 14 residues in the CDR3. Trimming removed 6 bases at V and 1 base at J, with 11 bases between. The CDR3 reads CASRGTRGTDTQYF. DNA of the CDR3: TGTGCCAGCAGGGGAACAAGGGGCACAGATACGCAGTATTTT.

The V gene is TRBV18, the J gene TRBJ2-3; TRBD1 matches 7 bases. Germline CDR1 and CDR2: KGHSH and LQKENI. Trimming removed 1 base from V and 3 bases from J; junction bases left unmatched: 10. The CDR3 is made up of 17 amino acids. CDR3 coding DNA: TGTGCCAGCTCACCACAGGGAAGGGACAGTGGGACAGATACGCAGTATTTT. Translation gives CASSPQGRDSGTDTQYF.

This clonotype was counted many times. The CDR3 protein is CSAGIWSGGVNNEQFF. CDR3 nucleotide sequence: TGCAGCGCTGGGATTTGGTCGGGGGGAGTCAACAATGAGCAGTTCTTC. The V call is TRBV29-1, the J call TRBJ2-1; 7 positions match TRBD2. Germline CDR1 and CDR2: SQVTM and ANQGSEA. This CDR3 spans 16 amino acids. V lost 7 bases, J lost 5 bases, and 17 bases stayed unmatched.

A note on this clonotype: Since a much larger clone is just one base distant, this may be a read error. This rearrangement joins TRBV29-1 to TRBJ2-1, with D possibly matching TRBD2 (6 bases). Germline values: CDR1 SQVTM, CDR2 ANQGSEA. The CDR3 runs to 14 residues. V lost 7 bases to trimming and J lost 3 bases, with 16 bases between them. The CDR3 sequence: CSAKGRAGYNEQFF. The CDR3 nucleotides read TGCAGCGCTAAGGGACGAGCGGGCTACAATGAGCAGTTCTTC.